The 23 T cell receptor beta chains below come from one sample, sequenced in a study of blood T cell repertoires in COVID-19. Sequenced by immunoSEQ multiplex PCR; TCRdb stores in-frame clones only, minus some. Of 250,000 or so clones detected, roughly 89% appear once; the ten largest clones hold about 2.5%. Sequenced: PBMCs or T cells enriched from blood (not recorded which). These receptors all come from a woman in her thirties with acute COVID-19.

This chain uses TRBV5-8 with TRBJ1-3, with a possible D match to TRBD1 (5 bases). Germline V lookup: CDR1 SGHTS, CDR2 YDEGEE. V was clipped by 3 bases and J by 0 bases, with 7 bases between them. The CDR3 consists of 14 residues. The CDR3 DNA sequence: TGTGCCAGCAGCTACAGGAGCTCTGGAAACACCATATATTTT. It codes for CASSYRSSGNTIYF. Together with reference TRBV5-8 and TRBJ1-3, the CDR3 gives the full variable domain: EAGVTQSPTHLIKTRGQQATLRCSPISGHTSVYWYQQALGLGLQFLLWYDEGEERNRGNFPPRFSGRQFPNYSSELNVNALELEDSALYLCASSYRSSGNTIYFGEGSWLTVV.

This chain joins TRBV5-5 and TRBJ1-2; 8 nucleotides match TRBD1. The germline gives CDR1 SGHKS, CDR2 YYEKEE (reference sequence). This CDR3 contains 17 residues. The junction had 11 bases not matched to a gene; V was cut back by 4 bases and J by 0 bases. The CDR3 region is CASSPQDRVQPNYGYTF. In nucleotides, the CDR3 is TGTGCCAGCAGCCCGCAGGACAGGGTGCAGCCTAACTATGGCTACACCTTC.

This rearrangement joins TRBV5-1 to TRBJ2-7; 7 bases map to TRBD1. The CDR3 loop spans 14 amino acids. The germline V gene has CDR1 SGHRS and CDR2 YFSETQ. J was trimmed by 3 bases and V by 2 bases; bases with no gene match: 5. This chain's CDR3 is CASSLGQEDYEQYF. The CDR3 nucleotides are TGCGCCAGCAGCTTAGGACAGGAGGACTACGAGCAGTACTTC.

The chain combines TRBV28 with TRBJ2-5; 10 bases are a match to TRBD1. The CDR3 consists of 15 residues. The germline CDR1 and CDR2 sequences are MDHEN and SYDVKM. The V and J ends lost 6 bases and 5 bases, in that order; junction bases with no gene match: 9. The CDR3 is CASSLTVGQGETQYF. CDR3 nucleotides: TGTGCCAGCAGCCTTACGGTGGGACAGGGGGAGACCCAGTACTTC.

This chain uses TRBV5-6 with TRBJ1-2; no reliable D call. CDR1 is SGHDT and CDR2 is YYEEEE in the germline V gene. V was cut by 0 bases and J by 0 bases, with 3 bases left in between. The CDR3 runs 13 residues. This CDR3 reads CASSLVTNYGYTF. In DNA, the CDR3 is TGTGCCAGCAGCTTGGTTACTAACTATGGCTACACCTTC.

With respect to this clone: Additional DNA sequences in this sample encode the identical CDR3. The chain combines TRBV19 with TRBJ1-1; D is unresolved. CDR1 and CDR2 from the germline V gene are LNHDA and SQIVND (reference sequence). The CDR3 is 13 residues long. V was pared by 2 bases and J by 1 base, with 5 bases between. The CDR3 region is CASSISRNTEAFF. The CDR3 DNA sequence: TGTGCCAGTAGTATAAGCCGGAACACTGAAGCTTTCTTT.

The gene calls are TRBV2 and TRBJ2-1, with D maybe TRBD2 (5 bases). With 5 bases removed from V and 6 bases from J, the gap between germline ends came to 11 bases. This CDR3 comprises 13 residues. CDR1 SNHLY and CDR2 FYNNEI come from the germline V gene. This CDR3 reads CASSYIRGNEQFF. Written as DNA, the CDR3 is TGTGCCAGCAGTTATATTCGGGGCAATGAGCAGTTCTTC.

This chain connects TRBV7-9 to TRBJ1-2, with 8 bases that match TRBD1. The junction had 6 bases not matched to a gene; V was cut back by 5 bases and J by 4 bases. CDR3 length: 14 amino acids. Germline V lookup: CDR1 SEHNR, CDR2 FQNEAQ (reference sequence). DNA of the CDR3: TGTGCCAGCAGCGGACAGGGAAGAAGCTATGGCTACACCTTC. Amino acids: CASSGQGRSYGYTF. Full variable domain (outside the CDR3, taken from reference TRBV7-9 and TRBJ1-2): DTGVSQNPRHKITKRGQNVTFRCDPISEHNRLYWYRQTLGQGPEFLTYFQNEAQLEKSRLLSDRFSAERPKGSFSTLEIQRTEQGDSAMYLCASSGQGRSYGYTFGSGTRLTVV.

The chain employs TRBV2 and TRBJ2-7; a possible D gene is TRBD2 (5 bases). CDR3 length: 17 amino acids. Germline assignment: CDR1 SNHLY and CDR2 FYNNEI. Trimming left V 3 bases short and J 0 bases short, with 18 bases between. Here the CDR3 DNA reads TGTGCCAGCAGTGATCATGGTGCGCTCGAGGGCTCCTACGAGCAGTACTTC. It yields the protein CASSDHGALEGSYEQYF. The full variable domain, completed using reference TRBV2 and TRBJ2-7, is EPEVTQTPSHQVTQMGQEVILRCVPISNHLYFYWYRQILGQKVEFLVSFYNNEISEKSEIFDDQFSVERPDGSNFTLKIRSTKLEDSAMYFCASSDHGALEGSYEQYFGPGTRLTVT.

The DNA of the CDR3 is TGTGCCAGCAGCTCGACAGGGTCAGCTTTCTTT. Translating it yields CASSSTGSAFF. This sequence joins TRBV12-3 or TRBV12-4 and TRBJ1-1; 7 bases align to TRBD1. V lost 6 bases, J lost 10 bases, and 5 bases stayed unmatched. The CDR3 contains 11 residues.

The rearrangement uses TRBV5-4 and TRBJ2-7, with a weak D call TRBD2 (6 bases). Per germline, CDR1 SGHNT and CDR2 YYREEE (reference sequence). This CDR3 has 16 amino acids. V lost 3 bases and J lost 1, with 17 bases in between. The CDR3 loop is CASSSPGVGTSYEQYF. The CDR3 region has the DNA TGTGCCAGCAGCTCACCGGGCGTTGGGACTTCCTACGAGCAGTACTTC.

This sequence joins TRBV6-5 and TRBJ1-5; D remains unclear. The V gene's germline CDR1 is MNHEY and CDR2 SVGAGI. The CDR3 contains 13 residues. Trimming removed 6 bases from V and 2 bases from J, with 8 bases in between. This CDR3 is CASRLSGNQPQHF. In DNA form, the CDR3 reads TGTGCCAGCAGGCTTTCGGGCAATCAGCCCCAGCATTTT.

The chain carries TRBV5-6 and TRBJ1-5; D might be TRBD1 (5 bases). The CDR3 totals 16 residues. Trimming removed 2 bases from V and 5 bases from J, with 17 bases in between. The germline CDR1 and CDR2 sequences are SGHDT and YYEEEE. CDR3 loop: CASSFNGGGGYQPQHF. In DNA form, the CDR3 reads TGTGCCAGCAGCTTCAACGGGGGAGGCGGGTATCAGCCCCAGCATTTT.

V is TRBV3-1 (or the pseudogene TRBV3-2) and J is TRBJ2-1, with D perhaps matching TRBD2 (6 bases). The germline V gene has CDR1 LGHDT and CDR2 YNNKEL (reference sequence). This CDR3 region has 14 residues. The ends were cut back, 0 bases at V and 8 bases at J, with 11 bases in the middle. CDR3 sequence (DNA): TGTGCCAGCAGCCAAGATCTCTCGGGGGATGAGCAGTTCTTC. Protein sequence: CASSQDLSGDEQFF.

The rearrangement joins TRBV7-6 to TRBJ2-7; possibly TRBD1 for D (6 bases). Germline CDR1 is SGHVS and CDR2 is FNYEAQ. Trimming took 4 bases from V and 2 from J, leaving 9 bases between them. CDR3 length: 13 residues. The CDR3: CASSSQGTYEQYF. The CDR3 DNA is TGTGCCAGCAGCTCCCAGGGGACCTACGAGCAGTACTTC.

This clone is a singleton in its sample. The gene calls are TRBV18 and TRBJ1-2; 7 positions match TRBD1. There are 13 residues in the CDR3. Germline V gene data show CDR1 as KGHSH and CDR2 as LQKENI. The V gene end was trimmed by 3 bases and the J gene end by 8 bases; junction bases not matched to a gene: 6. The CDR3 is CASSPDRENGYTF. The DNA for the CDR3 is TGTGCCAGCTCACCTGACAGGGAGAACGGCTACACCTTC.

This clone was recorded many times. This chain links TRBV6-4 with TRBJ2-2, with 9 bases identical to TRBD1. The germline V gene has CDR1 MRHNA and CDR2 SNTAGT. Unmatched junction bases numbered 7, after V lost 4 bases and J lost 4 bases. The CDR3 is 16 amino acids. CDR3 nucleotide sequence: TGTGCCAGCAGTGCTGGGGACAGGGACGCCACCGGGGAGCTGTTTTTT. Translation gives CASSAGDRDATGELFF.

The genes are TRBV6-5 and TRBJ1-2; D not resolved. V was shortened by 2 bases and J by 8 bases, with 6 bases between the two germline ends. Per the germline V gene, CDR1 is MNHEY and CDR2 is SVGAGI. This CDR3 comprises 11 residues. The CDR3 sequence: CASSYGGGYTF. CDR3 nucleotides: TGTGCCAGCAGTTACGGCGGGGGCTACACCTTC.

This chain connects TRBV10-3 to TRBJ2-7; 10 bases line up with TRBD1. Germline loops: CDR1 ENHRY, CDR2 SYGVKD. V lost 11 bases and J lost 2; bases outside the gene matches: 12. This CDR3 comprises 15 residues. The CDR3 DNA is TGTGCCGTCGGCTCCGGGACAGGGGAGCCCTACGAGCAGTACTTC. Its protein product is CAVGSGTGEPYEQYF.

Ten or more counts support this clone. The genes are TRBV4-3 and TRBJ1-1; D may be TRBD1 (6 bases). This CDR3 region has 14 residues. V shed 6 bases and J shed 8 bases, with 19 bases lying between them. Germline V gene data show CDR1 as LGHNA and CDR2 as YSLEER. CDR3 nucleotides: TGCGCCAGCAGTCCATCGAGGGGGGGGCTGGAAGCTTTCTTT. It encodes CASSPSRGGLEAFF.

The chain recombines TRBV10-3 with TRBJ2-3, with 8 nucleotides matching TRBD1. Germline assignment: CDR1 ENHRY and CDR2 SYGVKD. The CDR3 covers 14 residues. V lost 7 bases to trimming and J lost 3 bases; unmatched junction nucleotides: 6. CDR3 sequence: CAITQDRETDTQYF. In nucleotides, the CDR3 is TGTGCCATCACCCAGGACAGGGAAACAGATACGCAGTATTTT.

The genes are TRBV18 and TRBJ1-2, with D possibly matching TRBD1 (6 bases). V gave up 0 bases and J gave up 8 bases, with 16 bases separating them. CDR3 length equals 15 residues. Germline values: CDR1 KGHSH, CDR2 LQKENI. The CDR3 DNA is TGTGCCAGCTCACCACCGACGGACAGAGGACTCGGCTACACCTTC. Encoded protein: CASSPPTDRGLGYTF.

The chain combines TRBV2 with TRBJ2-3; 7 bases align to TRBD1. The CDR3 is 14 amino acids. V was clipped by 6 bases and J by 3 bases; unmatched bases: 6. Germline V gives CDR1 SNHLY, CDR2 FYNNEI. The CDR3 sequence: CASSVQGLTDTQYF. The DNA of the CDR3 is TGTGCCAGCAGCGTACAGGGGTTAACAGATACGCAGTATTTT.